This T cell receptor beta chain was observed in a study of immune cell composition in non-small cell lung cancer. The protocol was immunoSEQ multiplex PCR, while the TCRdb copy is restricted to in-frame clones and leaves out a portion. Found here are around 15,000 clones, around 80% of them singletons; the top ten hold approximately 10%. The normal lung sample lay at least 3 cm, and maximally far, from the tumour. Only a few counts were recorded for this clone. This sample also belongs to another study, concerning CD4 T cells in lung cancer. As that report states: Patients had adenocarcinoma or squamous carcinoma and were aged 60 to 69.

This TCR was recovered from a human donor with non-small cell lung cancer. Sequenced material: non-adjacent lung tissue.

The CDR3 sequence: CASSRTQRTDTQYF. CDR3 DNA: TGTGCCAGCAGTCGGACACAACGCACAGATACGCAGTATTTT. The gene calls are TRBV6-5 and TRBJ2-3; perhaps TRBD1 as D (5 bases). Germline assignment: CDR1 MNHEY and CDR2 SVGAGI. This CDR3 has 14 amino acids. V lost 5 bases, J lost 1 base, and 10 bases lay in between.